These 10 T cell receptor beta chains share one sample of origin, sequenced in a study of cytomegalovirus exposure and HLA in healthy donors. Produced via immunoSEQ multiplex PCR; TCRdb's table is partial and in-frame only. Of about 160,000 clones listed, around nine tenths were seen once; the top ten hold about 9.4%. Sequences were obtained from PBMCs. The receptor set was obtained from a woman aged 18-30 years in good health and CMV-seropositive.

The V gene is TRBV27, the J gene TRBJ2-7, with D perhaps matching TRBD2 (6 bases). The CDR3 contains 12 residues. Germline lookup yields CDR1 MNHEY and CDR2 SMNVEV (reference sequence). Trimming pared 3 bases from V and 9 bases from J, leaving 12 bases between. The DNA of the CDR3 is TGTGCCAGCAGTTTTCATCAGGGAGGGCAGTACTTC. Encoded protein: CASSFHQGGQYF.

The chain recombines TRBV27 with TRBJ2-7, with 9 bases lining up with TRBD1. J was trimmed by 7 bases and V by 4 bases; bases with no gene match: 5. This CDR3 has 13 residues. Germline CDR1 and CDR2: MNHEY and SMNVEV (reference sequence). The CDR3 nucleotides are TGTGCCAGCAGTTCTGACAGGGGGGGAGAGCAGTACTTC. Protein sequence: CASSSDRGGEQYF.

V and J are TRBV10-3 and TRBJ2-1; 9 bases are a match to TRBD2. With 5 bases clipped from V and 7 bases from J, the junction kept 15 bases outside the gene matches. Germline lookup yields CDR1 ENHRY and CDR2 SYGVKD. The CDR3 length is 17 residues. The CDR3 here is CAISSLEFSGSMNEQFF. The CDR3 DNA is TGTGCCATCAGTTCATTGGAATTTAGCGGGAGTATGAATGAGCAGTTCTTC.

The rearrangement uses TRBV4-3 and TRBJ2-7, with D tentatively TRBD2 (5 bases). Looked up from germline, CDR1 is LGHNA and CDR2 is YSLEER. This CDR3 has 15 residues. The V and J ends lost 1 base and 5 bases respectively, with 15 bases between them. In DNA, the CDR3 is TGCGCCAGCAGCCAAGTAGGCACGGGATTCCACGAGCAGTACTTC. It translates to CASSQVGTGFHEQYF.

The genes are TRBV14 and TRBJ2-7; 7 bases fit TRBD2. V gave up 0 bases and J gave up 2 bases; unmatched junction bases: 7. Germline CDR1 and CDR2: SGHDN and FVKESK. This CDR3 is 16 amino acids long. This CDR3 is CASSQDRDYTTYEQYF. CDR3 DNA sequence: TGTGCCAGCAGCCAAGACCGGGACTACACAACCTACGAGCAGTACTTC.

CDR3 DNA: TGCGCCAGCAGTGACCGGGATCGAGGGACAGATACGCAGTATTTT. This translates into CASSDRDRGTDTQYF. The V call is TRBV10-2, the J call TRBJ2-3, with D tentatively TRBD2 (5 bases). The ends were cut back, 3 bases at V and 3 bases at J, with 13 bases in the middle. CDR1 and CDR2 (germline): WSHSY, SAAADI. The CDR3 sequence is 15 residues long.

The rearrangement joins TRBV7-6 to TRBJ2-3; 9 bases match TRBD2. V dropped 1 base and J dropped 2; count of bases not matched to a gene: 4. This CDR3 is built from 16 residues. CDR1 is SGHVS and CDR2 is FNYEAQ in the germline V gene. For the CDR3, the DNA is TGTGCCAGCAGCTTAGACCCTAGCGGGACCACAGATACGCAGTATTTT. This translates into CASSLDPSGTTDTQYF.

The chain has TRBV11-2 and TRBJ2-1; TRBD1 might be the D (5 bases). V shed 4 bases and J shed 0 bases, with 22 bases lying between them. Germline V gene data show CDR1 as SGHAT and CDR2 as FQNNGV. The CDR3 spans 19 residues. Here the CDR3 reads CASSSGAASTMISYNEQFF. The CDR3 DNA follows: TGTGCCAGCAGCTCTGGGGCGGCGAGCACTATGATCTCCTACAATGAGCAGTTCTTC.

Only a few counts were recorded for this clone. This chain joins TRBV15 and TRBJ2-7; 8 nucleotides align to TRBD1. Trimming cost V 5 bases and J 4 bases; bases outside gene matches: 1. Germline V gene sequence: CDR1 LNHNV, CDR2 YYDKDF (reference sequence). CDR3 length equals 12 residues. CDR3 DNA: TGTGCCACCAGCCAGGGGGCGTACGAGCAGTACTTC. Protein sequence: CATSQGAYEQYF.

The CDR3 loop is CASSSPSGRAGSYNEQFF. CDR3 nucleotide sequence: TGTGCCAGCAGCTCTCCTAGCGGGAGGGCCGGTTCCTACAATGAGCAGTTCTTC. The V and J genes are TRBV7-2 and TRBJ2-1; 12 positions agree with TRBD2. The CDR3 totals 18 residues. The germline gives CDR1 SGHTA, CDR2 FQGNSA. Trimming cost V 4 bases and J 1 base; bases outside gene matches: 8.